The TCR beta chain under discussion was sequenced for a study of blood T cells in healthy people across ages. Study context: Per two T cells, about one barcoded beta molecule was captured through template switching.

PCR was performed a second time for about 7 to 11 cycles using a sample-barcoded 5' primer and a J-beta primer mix. Each CDR3 protein gets one entry after TCRdb re-called the 5' RACE reads with MiXCR. This table holds about 1.8 million distinct CDR3 sequences, 49% found once. The sequence was obtained from a woman between 35 and 50 years old in good health. The sample was blood.

In DNA, the CDR3 is TGTGCCAGCAGCCTCTTGGGGGCCGGGGGGGCCAAAGGGGATGAGCAGTTCTTC. It yields the protein CASSLLGAGGAKGDEQFF. The chain links TRBV4-2 to TRBJ2-1; TRBD2 agrees at 8 bases. Germline V gene sequence: CDR1 LGHNA, CDR2 YNFKEQ. The CDR3 length is 18 residues. With 4 bases clipped from V and 8 bases from J, the junction kept 19 bases outside the gene matches.